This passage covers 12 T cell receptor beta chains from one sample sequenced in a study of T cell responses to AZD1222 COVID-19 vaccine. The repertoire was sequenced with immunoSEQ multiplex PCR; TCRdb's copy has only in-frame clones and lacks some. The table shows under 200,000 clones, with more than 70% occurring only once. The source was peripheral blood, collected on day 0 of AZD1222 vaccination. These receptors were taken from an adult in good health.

This CDR3 is CASSQKSRTDITDTQYF. CDR3 coding DNA: TGTGCCAGCAGCCAGAAATCCCGGACAGACATCACAGATACGCAGTATTTT. This sequence joins TRBV7-8 and TRBJ2-3; a possible D gene is TRBD1 (6 bases). This CDR3 is 17 amino acids long. The V end lost 5 bases, the J end lost 2 bases, and 20 bases lay between the germline ends. Germline V CDR1 and CDR2: SGHVS, FQNEAQ.

The CDR3 sequence is CASSPLPGQSYEQYF. The CDR3 nucleotides read TGTGCCAGCAGCCCCCTGCCCGGACAGTCCTACGAGCAGTACTTC. The rearrangement links TRBV5-5 to TRBJ2-7, with a weak D call TRBD1 (6 bases). Trimming took 4 bases from V and 1 from J, leaving 15 bases between them. The CDR3 has 15 amino acids. Germline values: CDR1 SGHKS, CDR2 YYEKEE (reference sequence).

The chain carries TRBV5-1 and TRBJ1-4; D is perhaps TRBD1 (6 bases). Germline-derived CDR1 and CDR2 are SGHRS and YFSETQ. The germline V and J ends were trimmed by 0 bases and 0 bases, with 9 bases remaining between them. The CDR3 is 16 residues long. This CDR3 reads CASSLGQVTTNEKLFF. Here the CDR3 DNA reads TGCGCCAGCAGCTTGGGACAGGTGACAACTAATGAAAAACTGTTTTTT.

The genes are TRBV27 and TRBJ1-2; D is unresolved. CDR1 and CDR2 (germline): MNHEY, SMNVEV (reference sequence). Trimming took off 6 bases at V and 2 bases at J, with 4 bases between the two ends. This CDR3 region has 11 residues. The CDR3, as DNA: TGTGCCAGCAGGCGAAACTATGGCTACACCTTC. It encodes CASRRNYGYTF.

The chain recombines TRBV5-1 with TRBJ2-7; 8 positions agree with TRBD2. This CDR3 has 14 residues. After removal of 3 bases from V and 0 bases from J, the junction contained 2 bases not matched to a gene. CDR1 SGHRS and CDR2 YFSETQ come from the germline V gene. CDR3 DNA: TGCGCCAGCAGCTGGAGCGGGAGCTCCTACGAGCAGTACTTC. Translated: CASSWSGSSYEQYF.

CDR3 sequence (DNA): TGTGCCAGCTCCCCCGGGAAAGGCACTGAAGCTTTCTTT. Amino acid sequence: CASSPGKGTEAFF. This chain links TRBV28 with TRBJ1-1, with D hard to call. The V gene lost 8 bases and the J gene lost 4 bases, with 14 bases spanning the gap. Germline-derived CDR1 and CDR2 are MDHEN and SYDVKM. This CDR3 region has 13 residues.

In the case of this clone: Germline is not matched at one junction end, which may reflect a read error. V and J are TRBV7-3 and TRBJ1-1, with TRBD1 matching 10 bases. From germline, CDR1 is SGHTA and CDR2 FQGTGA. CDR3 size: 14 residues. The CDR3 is CASSSSGQGTEAFF. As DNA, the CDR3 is TGTGCCAGCAGCTCATCGGGACAGGGGACTGAGGCTTTCTTT.

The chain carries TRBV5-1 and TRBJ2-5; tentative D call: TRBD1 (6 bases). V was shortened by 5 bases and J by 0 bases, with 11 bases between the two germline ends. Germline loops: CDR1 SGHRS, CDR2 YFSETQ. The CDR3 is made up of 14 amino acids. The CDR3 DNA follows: TGCGCCAGCAGTTCCGGGACATACCAAGAGACCCAGTACTTC. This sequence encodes CASSSGTYQETQYF.

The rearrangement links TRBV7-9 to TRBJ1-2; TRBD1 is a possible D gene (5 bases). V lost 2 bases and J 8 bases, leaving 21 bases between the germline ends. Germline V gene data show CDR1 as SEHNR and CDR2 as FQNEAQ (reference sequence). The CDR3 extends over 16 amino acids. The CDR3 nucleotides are TGTGCCAGCAGCTTAACGGACACGGGGAGCATCGCGGGCTACACCTTC. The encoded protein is CASSLTDTGSIAGYTF.

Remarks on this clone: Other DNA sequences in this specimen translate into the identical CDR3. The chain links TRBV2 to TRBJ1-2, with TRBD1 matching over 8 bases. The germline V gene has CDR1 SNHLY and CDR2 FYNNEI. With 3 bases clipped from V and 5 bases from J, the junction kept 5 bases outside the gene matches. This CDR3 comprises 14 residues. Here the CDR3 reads CASSEGTGGYGYTF. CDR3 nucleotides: TGTGCCAGCAGTGAGGGTACAGGGGGATATGGCTACACCTTC.

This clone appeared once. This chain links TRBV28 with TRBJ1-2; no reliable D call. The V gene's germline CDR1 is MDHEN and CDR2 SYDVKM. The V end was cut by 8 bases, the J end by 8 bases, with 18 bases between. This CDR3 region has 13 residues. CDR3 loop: CASLLRSPWGYTF. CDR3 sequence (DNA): TGTGCCAGCCTTCTCAGATCTCCTTGGGGCTACACCTTC.

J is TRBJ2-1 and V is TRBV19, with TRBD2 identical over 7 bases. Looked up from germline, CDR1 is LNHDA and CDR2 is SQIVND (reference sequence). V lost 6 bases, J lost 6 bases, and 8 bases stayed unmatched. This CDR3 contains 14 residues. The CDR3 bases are TGTGCCAGTAGAAATAGCGGGCGCAGCAATGAGCAGTTCTTC. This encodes CASRNSGRSNEQFF.